This entry describes one T cell receptor beta chain. This CDR3 is 14 amino acids long. Germline assignment: CDR1 SGHTA and CDR2 FQGTGA. The V gene lost 1 base and the J gene lost 9 bases, with 10 bases spanning the gap. The data derive from a study of blood T cell repertoires in COVID-19. Study-level information: Italy, Spain and the United States were the sources of the convalescent and acute COVID-19 samples. Sources were T cells, B-cell-depleted T cells, or PBMCs; the material itself was cDNA or gDNA.

Original handling: Amplification of reference gene primers was used by the study to estimate nucleated cell counts. Only in-frame clones appear in the TCRdb table, and some are missing; sequencing was by immunoSEQ multiplex PCR. The DNA gave D and trimming, while V, J and clone size come from that table. Seen here are about 50,000 clones, 89% observed once, and the top ten hold around 2.2%. What was sequenced was peripheral blood. The source of this sequence is a human donor in a cohort sampled during active COVID-19. The chain recombines TRBV7-3 with TRBJ1-6, with a tentative D call TRBD1 (5 bases). Written as DNA, the CDR3 is TGTGCCAGCAGCTTAAGGCAGGGCACTTCACCCCTCCACTTT. It yields the protein CASSLRQGTSPLHF. The full variable domain, completed using reference TRBV7-3 and TRBJ1-6, is GAGVSQTPSNKVTEKGKYVELRCDPISGHTALYWYRQSLGQGPEFLIYFQGTGAADDSGLPNDRFFAVRPEGSVSTLKIQRTERGDSAVYLCASSLRQGTSPLHFGNGTRLTVT.